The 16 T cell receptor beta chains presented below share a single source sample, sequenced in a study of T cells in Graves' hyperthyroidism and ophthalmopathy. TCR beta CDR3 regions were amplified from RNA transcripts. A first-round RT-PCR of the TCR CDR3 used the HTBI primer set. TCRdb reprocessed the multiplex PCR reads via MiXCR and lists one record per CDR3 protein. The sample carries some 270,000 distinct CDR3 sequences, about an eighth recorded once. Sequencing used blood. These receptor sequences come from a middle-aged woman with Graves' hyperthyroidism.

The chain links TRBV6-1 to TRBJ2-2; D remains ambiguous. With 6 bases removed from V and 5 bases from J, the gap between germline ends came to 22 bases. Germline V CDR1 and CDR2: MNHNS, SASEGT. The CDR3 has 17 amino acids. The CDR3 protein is CASRVFVGPRHTGELFF. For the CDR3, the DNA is TGTGCCAGCAGAGTGTTTGTGGGCCCCCGGCATACCGGGGAGCTGTTTTTT.

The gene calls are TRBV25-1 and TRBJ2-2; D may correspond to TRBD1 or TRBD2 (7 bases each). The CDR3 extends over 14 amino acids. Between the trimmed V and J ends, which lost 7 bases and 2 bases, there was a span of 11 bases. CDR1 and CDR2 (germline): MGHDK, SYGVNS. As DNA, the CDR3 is TGTGCCAGCACAGGGGGGGAAAACACCGGGGAGCTGTTTTTT. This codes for CASTGGENTGELFF.

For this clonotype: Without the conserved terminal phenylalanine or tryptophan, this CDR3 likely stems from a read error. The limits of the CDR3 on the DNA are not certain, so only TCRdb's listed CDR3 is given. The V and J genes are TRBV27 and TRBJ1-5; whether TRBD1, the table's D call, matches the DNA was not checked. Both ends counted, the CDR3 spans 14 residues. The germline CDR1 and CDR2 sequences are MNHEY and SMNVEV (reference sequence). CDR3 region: CASRNSGGYQPEHL.

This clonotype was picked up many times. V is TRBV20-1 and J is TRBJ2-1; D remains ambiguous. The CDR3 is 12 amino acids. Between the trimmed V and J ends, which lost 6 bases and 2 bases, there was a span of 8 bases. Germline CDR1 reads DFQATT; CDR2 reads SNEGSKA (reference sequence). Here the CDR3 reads CSALPPYNEQFF. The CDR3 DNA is TGCAGTGCGCTACCACCCTACAATGAGCAGTTCTTC.

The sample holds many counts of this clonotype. The CDR3 bases are TGTGCCAGCAGTGGGGGACTAGCGGGGAATGAGCAGTTCTTC. Protein product: CASSGGLAGNEQFF. The V gene is TRBV28, the J gene TRBJ2-1; 13 bases align to TRBD2. CDR1 and CDR2 (germline): MDHEN, SYDVKM. V shed 5 bases, J shed 7 bases, and the junction held 2 bases outside the gene matches. This CDR3 spans 14 amino acids. The full variable domain, its missing parts supplied by reference TRBV28 and TRBJ2-1, is DVKVTQSSRYLVKRTGEKVFLECVQDMDHENMFWYRQDPGLGLRLIYFSYDVKMKEKGDIPEGYSVSREKKERFSLILESASTNQTSMYLCASSGGLAGNEQFFGPGTRLTVL.

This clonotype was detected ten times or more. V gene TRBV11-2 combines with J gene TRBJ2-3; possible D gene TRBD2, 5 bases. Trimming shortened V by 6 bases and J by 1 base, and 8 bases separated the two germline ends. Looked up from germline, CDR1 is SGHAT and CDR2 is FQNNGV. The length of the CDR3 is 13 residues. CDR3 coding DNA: TGTGCCAGCAGGTCCGGGGGCACAGATACGCAGTATTTT. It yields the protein CASRSGGTDTQYF.

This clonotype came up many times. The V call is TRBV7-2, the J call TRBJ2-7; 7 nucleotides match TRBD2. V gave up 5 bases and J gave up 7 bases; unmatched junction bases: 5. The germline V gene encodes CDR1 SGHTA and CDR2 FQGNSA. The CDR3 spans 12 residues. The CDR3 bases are TGTGCCAGCAGCGCGCGGGAGTATGAGCAGTACTTC. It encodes CASSAREYEQYF.

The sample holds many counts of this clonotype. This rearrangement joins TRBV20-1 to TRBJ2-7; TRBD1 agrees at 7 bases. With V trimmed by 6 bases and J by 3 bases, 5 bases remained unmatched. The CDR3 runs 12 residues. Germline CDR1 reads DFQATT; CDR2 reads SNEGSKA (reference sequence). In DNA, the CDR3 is TGCAGTGCGACAGACAGGGACTACGAGCAGTACTTC. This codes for CSATDRDYEQYF.

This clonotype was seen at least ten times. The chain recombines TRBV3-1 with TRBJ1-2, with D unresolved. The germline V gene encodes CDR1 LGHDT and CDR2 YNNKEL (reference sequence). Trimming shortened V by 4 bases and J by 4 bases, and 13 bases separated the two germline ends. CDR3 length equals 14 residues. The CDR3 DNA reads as TGTGCCAGCAGCCCTCCGGGCCCAATCTATGGCTACACCTTC. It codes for CASSPPGPIYGYTF.

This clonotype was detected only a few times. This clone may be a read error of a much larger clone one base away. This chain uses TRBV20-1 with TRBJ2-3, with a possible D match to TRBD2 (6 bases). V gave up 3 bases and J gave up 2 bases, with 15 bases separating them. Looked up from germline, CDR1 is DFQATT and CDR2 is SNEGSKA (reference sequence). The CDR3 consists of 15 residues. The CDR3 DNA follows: TGCAGTGCTAGTGGACTAACGGGAACCACAGATACGCAGTATTTT. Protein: CSASGLTGTTDTQYF.

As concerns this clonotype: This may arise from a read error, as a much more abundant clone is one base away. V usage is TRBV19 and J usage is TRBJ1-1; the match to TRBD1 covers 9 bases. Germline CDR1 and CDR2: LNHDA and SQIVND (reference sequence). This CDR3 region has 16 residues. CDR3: CASSQPTADRGSEAIF. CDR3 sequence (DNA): TGTGCCAGTAGTCAACCCACCGCTGACAGGGGGTCTGAAGCTATCTTT.

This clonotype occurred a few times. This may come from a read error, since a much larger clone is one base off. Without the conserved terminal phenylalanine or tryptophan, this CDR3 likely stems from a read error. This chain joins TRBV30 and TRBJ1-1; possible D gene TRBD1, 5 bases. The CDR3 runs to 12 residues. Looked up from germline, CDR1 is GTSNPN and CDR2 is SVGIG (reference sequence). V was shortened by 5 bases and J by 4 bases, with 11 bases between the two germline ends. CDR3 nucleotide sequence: TGTGCCTGGGGAAGGGGAATCACTGAAGCTTTCCTT. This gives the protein CAWGRGITEAFL.

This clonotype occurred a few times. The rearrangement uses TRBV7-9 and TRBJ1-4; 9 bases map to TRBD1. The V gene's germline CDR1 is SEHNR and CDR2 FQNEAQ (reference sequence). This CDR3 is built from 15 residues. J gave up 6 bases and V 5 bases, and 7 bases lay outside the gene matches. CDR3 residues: CASSAGTGLDEKLFF. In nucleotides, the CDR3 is TGTGCCAGCAGCGCCGGGACAGGGCTTGATGAAAAACTGTTTTTT.

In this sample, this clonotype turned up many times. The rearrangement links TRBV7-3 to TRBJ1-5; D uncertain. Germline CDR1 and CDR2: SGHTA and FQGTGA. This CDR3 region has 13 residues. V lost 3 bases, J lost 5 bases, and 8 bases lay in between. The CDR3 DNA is TGTGCCAGCAGCTTTGGTCCGGATCAGCCCCAGCATTTT. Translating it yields CASSFGPDQPQHF.

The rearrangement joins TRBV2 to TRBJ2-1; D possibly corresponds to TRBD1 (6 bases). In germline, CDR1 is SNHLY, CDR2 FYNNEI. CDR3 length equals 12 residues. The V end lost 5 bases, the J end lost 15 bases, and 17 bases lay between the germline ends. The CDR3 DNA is TGTGCCAGCAGTTCCGACAGGCGCCCCCCGTTCTTC. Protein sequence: CASSSDRRPPFF.

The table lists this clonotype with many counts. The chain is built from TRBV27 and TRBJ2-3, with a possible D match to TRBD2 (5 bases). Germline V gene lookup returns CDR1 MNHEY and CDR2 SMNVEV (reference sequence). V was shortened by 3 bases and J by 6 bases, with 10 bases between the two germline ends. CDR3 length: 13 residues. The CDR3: CASSFTSIDTQYF. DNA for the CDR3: TGTGCCAGCAGTTTTACTAGTATCGATACGCAGTATTTT.